What follows describes a single T cell receptor beta chain. The count of this clone is one. Its antigen is not yet known. Base-call qualities are not available, and no considerably larger clone is one nucleotide away. The method was the immunoSEQ multiplex PCR assay. To provide template for TCR sequencing, every sample had RNA extracted and reverse transcribed into cDNA. First-strand cDNA was synthesized with SuperScript III using a 2:1 mix of oligo-dT and random hexamers. A synthetic immune receptor repertoire was used to assess amplification bias, and residual bias was removed computationally. Turning to the authors' computational methods: Raw reads were preprocessed for error removal, and CDR3 was defined according to IMGT conventions as running from the conserved cysteine to phenylalanine. To get clonality, Shannon entropy was normalized by log2 of the number of productive unique TCRs and the result was subtracted from 1. Whether each scalp clone was CD4 or CD8 was inferred by checking scalp TCRbeta sequences against the CD4 and CD8 repertoires from sorted blood. TCRdb provides this immuneACCESS table in a form limited to in-frame rearrangements. Some clones are lacking; in checked studies, under half of them reflect an unresolved V gene, and why the rest are absent is not known. The V and J calls and the clone size are those of that table, but D and trimming were determined from the DNA. This sample comprises a few hundred thousand clones, more than 30% of them detected only once. Of the sample, 0.45% to 0.55% is held by the ten largest clones.

This entry comes from a study of CD8+ T cells in alopecia areata (dated by TCRdb to the late 2010s). For context, the study as a whole: Treated patients were enrolled in an open-label pilot trial of oral tofacitinib, 5 to 10 mg twice daily, for moderate-to-severe alopecia areata. Scalp tissue and sorted CD4+ and CD8+ peripheral blood T cells from patchy and totalis/universalis alopecia areata patients and from healthy controls were covered by human TCRbeta sequencing. RNA was obtained with the PAXgene miRNA kit for fixed scalp, the miRNeasy kit for PBMCs, and the RNeasy kit for mouse skin. The SALT score, which quantifies the percentage of affected scalp surface area, was used to measure disease severity in treated patients. Clonality in the scalp was compared among normal scalp (n=4), patchy alopecia areata scalp (n=8), and alopecia totalis/universalis scalp (n=8). Tofacitinib was given for 6 to 18 months, followed by 6 months of follow-up off drug to assess delayed response and recurrence. TCRbeta CDR3 regions were amplified by immunoSEQ multiplex PCR with 35 Vbeta forward and 13 Jbeta reverse primers. Biopsies were taken from tofacitinib-treated patients at baseline and again at 4 and 24 weeks into treatment, and several of those patients also had a later scalp biopsy. High-throughput TCRbeta sequencing was used to examine T cell clonal expansion in alopecia areata in both the C3H/HeJ mouse model and human patients. The research as a whole found: Because the treated cohort was small and had just a single nonresponder, larger studies are needed to establish links between baseline CD8+ expansion and response. Tofacitinib significantly lowered scalp clonality and the number of expanded CD8+ clones among the top 100 scalp clones. Scalp TCR repertoire analysis is complicated because resident alphabeta T cells in normal human skin are also sequenced, whereas mouse skin is dominated by gammadelta T cells. Compared with normal scalp, lesional scalp, particularly in alopecia totalis/universalis, had higher clonality and more expanded CD8+ clones, which suggests antigenic drive. Many expanded lesional clones persisted in scalp and blood during tofacitinib treatment, which may partly explain relapse after stopping treatment. Shared TCR sequences between patients were less evident than in mice, which may be partly attributable to HLA diversity in the patient population.

Trimming costs V 2 bases and J 4 bases, and their ends lie 18 bases apart. CDR1 is given as MNHEY and CDR2 as SMNVEV, both from the germline V gene (reference sequence). From the cysteine through the phenylalanine, the CDR3 covers 17 amino acids. Solely the CDR3 DNA is kept, with 51 bases framed from the first base. The treatment or condition label here, explained by the study, means: oral pan-JAK inhibitor, 5-10 mg twice daily. Peripheral blood and lesional scalp punch biopsies were obtained from patients with alopecia areata. PBMCs were isolated by density centrifugation and stained for CD3, CD4 and CD8, after which CD4+ and CD8+ T cells were sorted on a FACSAria.

Sequenced material: CD4+ T cells sorted from blood, taken at approximately week 30, from a patient treated with tofacitinib. The V and J genes are TRBV27 and TRBJ1-3, and the D gene may be TRBD1, 6 bases matching. This sequence originates from a human donor with alopecia areata. CDR3 region: CASSLPGPRDIGNTIYF. The nucleotide sequence reads as follows: TGTGCCAGCAGTTTACCTGGACCCCGGGACATAGGAAACACCATATATTTT.